This TCR beta chain is from a study of cytomegalovirus exposure and HLA in healthy donors. Study-level findings and limits: In an earlier analysis, in roughly 580 donors, most V segments appeared productive either ~90% or ~30% of the time.

This CDR3 region has 17 residues. Germline CDR1 LGHNA, CDR2 YSLEER. The V segment lost 0 bases and the J segment 2 bases; nucleotides outside the gene matches: 10. Both 60 Vbeta primers and 13 Jbeta primers went into the PCR. The data were produced by immunoSEQ multiplex PCR, yet TCRdb's version contains in-frame clones alone and is incomplete. The repertoire has under 200,000 clones, roughly 77% of them found once; the top ten carry about 3.8%. The table lists this clone with a few counts. The antigen remains unidentified. The TCR sequence derives from a young man in good health and CMV-seropositive. Sequencing used PBMCs. The V and J genes are TRBV4-3 and TRBJ2-7; 7 bases are a match to TRBD2. The CDR3 here is CASSQDIARGETYEQYF. The CDR3 DNA reads as TGCGCCAGCAGCCAAGATATAGCTCGGGGGGAAACCTACGAGCAGTACTTC.